This entry lists 8 T cell receptor beta chains sequenced from one sample in a study of cytomegalovirus exposure and HLA in healthy donors (dated by TCRdb to 2016 to 2017). The library was generated by the immunoSEQ multiplex PCR assay. The multiplex PCR relied on a mix of 60 forward primers for TCR Vbeta segments and 13 reverse primers for TCR Jbeta segments. TCRdb took this table from immuneACCESS and kept in-frame rearrangements with V and J called. Such tables lack part of the clones; where checked against another copy, unresolved V genes explain under half of the gap, and the rest is unexplained. The sample contains under 150,000 clones, roughly four fifths of them found a single time. The ten largest make up approximately 8.1% of the sample. The sequencing sample was made of PBMCs. The receptors shown here come from a woman aged 50 to 60 in good health and CMV-seropositive.

The gene calls are TRBV2 and TRBJ2-7; the D is unclear. Trimming took off 5 bases at V and 3 bases at J, with 5 bases between the two ends. The germline gives CDR1 SNHLY, CDR2 FYNNEI. The CDR3 has 11 residues. The CDR3 reads CASSSFYEQYF. The CDR3 DNA follows: TGTGCCAGCAGTAGCTTCTACGAGCAGTACTTC. Full variable domain (missing parts from reference TRBV2 and TRBJ2-7): EPEVTQTPSHQVTQMGQEVILRCVPISNHLYFYWYRQILGQKVEFLVSFYNNEISEKSEIFDDQFSVERPDGSNFTLKIRSTKLEDSAMYFCASSSFYEQYFGPGTRLTVT.

Note on this clone: The junction differs from germline at one of its ends, possibly a read error. The gene calls are TRBV7-2 and TRBJ2-5; 9 bases align to TRBD2. The CDR3 has 12 residues. In germline, CDR1 is SGHTA, CDR2 FQGNSA. As DNA, the CDR3 is TGTGCCAGCAGCGGGACTAGTGGCGGGGGGGACTTC. As protein: CASSGTSGGGDF. Full variable domain (remainder filled in from reference TRBV7-2 and TRBJ2-5): GAGVSQSPSNKVTEKGKDVELRCDPISGHTALYWYRQSLGQGLEFLIYFQGNSAPDKSGLPSDRFSAERTGGSVSTLTIQRTQQEDSAVYLCASSGTSGGGDFGPGTRLLVL.

This clone was seen a handful of times. The gene calls are TRBV4-3 and TRBJ1-4; 7 bases map to TRBD1. Germline lookup yields CDR1 LGHNA and CDR2 YSLEER. CDR3 length equals 19 residues. The V and J ends lost 3 bases and 12 bases, in that order; junction bases with no gene match: 25. CDR3 coding DNA: TGCGCCAGCAGCCATGAAGAGGCGTCTAGGGGGCGAGGTTTGGTACAACTGTTTTTT. Protein sequence: CASSHEEASRGRGLVQLFF.

The chain carries TRBV15 and TRBJ1-2; D is ambiguous. The CDR3 consists of 15 residues. V was cut by 1 base and J by 3 bases, with 12 bases left in between. The germline CDR1 and CDR2 sequences are LNHNV and YYDKDF (reference sequence). The CDR3 sequence is CATSRGQYSDYGYTF. The CDR3 nucleotides read TGTGCCACCAGCAGAGGCCAATACAGTGACTATGGCTACACCTTC.

J is TRBJ2-5 and V is TRBV9, with 7 bases lining up with TRBD2. J lost 7 bases, V lost 0 bases, and 9 bases had no gene match. The CDR3 contains 15 residues. The germline CDR1 and CDR2 sequences are SGDLS and YYNGEE. The chain's CDR3 is CASSVEDGGSGTQYF. CDR3 coding DNA: TGTGCCAGCAGCGTAGAGGACGGGGGGTCAGGGACCCAGTACTTC.

J is TRBJ1-4 and V is TRBV6-5; 9 bases line up with TRBD1. In germline, CDR1 is MNHEY, CDR2 SVGAGI. Losses at the gene ends were 1 base for V and 8 bases for J; bases not matched to a gene: 8. The CDR3 spans 16 residues. CDR3: CASSYLQGAGGEKLFF. The CDR3, as DNA: TGTGCCAGCAGTTACTTACAGGGGGCAGGAGGGGAAAAACTGTTTTTT.

The gene calls are TRBV10-3 and TRBJ1-1; D unclear. The V end was cut by 7 bases, the J end by 0 bases, with 15 bases between. The CDR3 runs to 15 residues. Germline V CDR1 and CDR2: ENHRY, SYGVKD. In DNA, the CDR3 is TGTGCCATCACGAGGGAAGGCAATATGAACACTGAAGCTTTCTTT. This gives the protein CAITREGNMNTEAFF.

In regard to this clone: The sample has other DNA sequences that encode this CDR3 too. V is TRBV5-4 and J is TRBJ2-1; 8 positions agree with TRBD2. Per germline, CDR1 SGHNT and CDR2 YYREEE (reference sequence). Trimming at V came to 4 bases and at J to 2 bases, leaving 8 bases not matched to a gene. There are 16 residues in the CDR3. CDR3 sequence: CASSPSGGGTYNEQFF. In DNA form, the CDR3 reads TGTGCCAGCAGCCCCTCGGGCGGGGGGACCTACAATGAGCAGTTCTTC.